The rows below give T cell receptor beta chains drawn from one sample of a study of blood T cells in healthy people across ages. A single record per CDR3 protein comes from TCRdb applying MiXCR to the 5' RACE reads. Among roughly 1,500,000 distinct CDR3 sequences listed, 42% were seen once. The sequenced material came from blood. The source is a woman aged 18-29 years in good health. The CDR3 runs from the conserved cysteine through the conserved F or W. A D gene is named only where the DNA matches it firmly. Part of the rows lack a size; the others show once, few, many or a class for expanded clones.

J: TRBJ1-5
size: NA
V: TRBV6-1
D: NA
DNA: TGTGCCAGCAGTGTGGACCCCTCGCCCCAGCATTTT
CDR3: CASSVDPSPQHF

J: TRBJ2-7
size: NA
V: TRBV18
D: TRBD1
DNA: TGTGCCAGCTCACCACCGGAATCAGGGGGCGATTCCGAGCAGTACTTC
CDR3: CASSPPESGGDSEQYF

J: TRBJ2-1
size: few
V: TRBV3-1
D: TRBD2
DNA: TGTGCCAGCAGCCAATCACTAGCGACTTCCTACAATGAGCAGTTCTTC
CDR3: CASSQSLATSYNEQFF

J: TRBJ1-2
size: many
V: TRBV5-1
D: NA
DNA: TGTGCCAGCAGAGCCCAGGGATATGGCTACACCTTC
CDR3: CASRAQGYGYTF

J: TRBJ1-4
size: few
V: TRBV20-1
D: TRBD1
DNA: TGCAGTGCTAGAGGACGGACAGGGCTAATCGAAAAACTGTTTTTT
CDR3: CSARGRTGLIEKLFF

J: TRBJ2-7
size: few
V: TRBV20-1
D: NA
DNA: TGCAGTGCTAGTTTCGATGTCGCGGGCGAGCAGTACTTC
CDR3: CSASFDVAGEQYF

J: TRBJ1-5
size: NA
V: TRBV15
D: NA
DNA: TGTGCCACCAGCAGCCGGTCGGAAAATCAGCCCCAGCATTTT
CDR3: CATSSRSENQPQHF

J: TRBJ2-1
size: NA
V: TRBV20-1
D: TRBD2
DNA: TGCAGTGCTCTCCGGGGGGGGGCGTCCGGTGAGCAGTTCTTC
CDR3: CSALRGGASGEQFF

J: TRBJ2-5
size: NA
V: TRBV6-1
D: NA
DNA: TGTGCCAGCAGACCCATGTGGGGCCAAGAGACCCAGTACTTC
CDR3: CASRPMWGQETQYF

J: TRBJ2-1
size: few
V: TRBV12-3/TRBV12-4
D: TRBD1
DNA: TGTGCCAGCAGTTCGGGACAGGGCCTTTGGGATGAGCAGTTCTTC
CDR3: CASSSGQGLWDEQFF

J: TRBJ2-7
size: few
V: TRBV29-1
D: NA
DNA: TGCAGCGTTGACCCGGGGACCTGCGAGCAGTACTTC
CDR3: CSVDPGTCEQYF

J: TRBJ1-2
size: many
V: TRBV28
D: NA
DNA: TGTGCCAGCAGTTCCGGGGTTGACTATGGCTACACCTTC
CDR3: CASSSGVDYGYTF

J: TRBJ1-5
size: few
V: TRBV12-3/TRBV12-4
D: NA
DNA: TGTGCCAGCAGTCCCGGGACTTATAATCAGCCCCAGCATTTT
CDR3: CASSPGTYNQPQHF

J: TRBJ2-5
size: few
V: TRBV7-9
D: NA
DNA: TGTGCCAGCAGCTCGACAGATCGCGGGGAGACCCAGTACTTC
CDR3: CASSSTDRGETQYF

J: TRBJ2-5
size: NA
V: TRBV20-1
D: NA
DNA: TGCAGTGCCCTTGGGGTCAAAGAGACCCAGTACTTC
CDR3: CSALGVKETQYF

J: TRBJ2-1
size: few
V: TRBV27
D: TRBD2
DNA: TGTGCCAGCAGTCCCGCGGCGGGAGCGGTCAATGAGCAGTTCTTC
CDR3: CASSPAAGAVNEQFF

J: TRBJ1-6
size: NA
V: TRBV9
D: NA
DNA: TGTGCCAGCAGCATGATGGACCGAAAGAATTCACCCCCCCACTTT
CDR3: CASSMMDRKNSPPHF

J: TRBJ2-3
size: NA
V: TRBV12-5
D: NA
DNA: TGTGCTAGTGGTTTGGTAATCGGCCCAGCCCCAGATACGCAGTATTTT
CDR3: CASGLVIGPAPDTQYF

J: TRBJ2-1
size: NA
V: TRBV13
D: NA
DNA: TGTGCCAGCAGCTCCCCCAAGCCCGCGGAGCAGTTCTTC
CDR3: CASSSPKPAEQFF

J: TRBJ2-7
size: NA
V: TRBV3-1
D: TRBD2
DNA: TGTGCCAGCAGTAACTTAGCGGGGGGTATGAACGAGCAGTACTTC
CDR3: CASSNLAGGMNEQYF

J: TRBJ2-7
size: few
V: TRBV7-8
D: NA
DNA: TGTGCCAGCAGCTTATTAGGACTTTTTTACGAGCAGTACTTC
CDR3: CASSLLGLFYEQYF

J: TRBJ1-4
size: few
V: TRBV6-5
D: NA
DNA: TGTGCCAGCAGCCGACAAACACCTAATGAAAAACTGTTTTTT
CDR3: CASSRQTPNEKLFF

J: TRBJ2-7
size: few
V: TRBV10-3
D: TRBD2
DNA: TGTGCCATCAGTGAGAGCGGTCTAGCGGGAGCCGAGAGCTACGAGCAGTACTTC
CDR3: CAISESGLAGAESYEQYF

J: TRBJ1-1
size: few
V: TRBV6-2/TRBV6-3
D: NA
DNA: TGTGCCAGCAGATTCGGACGGGGGGGAGTGTACACTGAAGCTTTCTTT
CDR3: CASRFGRGGVYTEAFF

J: TRBJ2-7
size: NA
V: TRBV29-1
D: NA
DNA: TGCAGCGTTGAAGGGGGGGGCTCGGGACACCGATACAATGAGCAGTACTTC
CDR3: CSVEGGGSGHRYNEQYF